This T cell receptor (beta chain) was found in a study of shared clonotypes between healthy human individuals. This table comes from immunoSEQ multiplex PCR, and its TCRdb copy is limited to in-frame clones, with some not included. This sample has about 2.1 million clones, with 93% found just once. Only CD45RO-negative cells positively selected for CCR7 counted as naive CD8 cells, so terminally differentiated effector memory CD45RA+ cells were excluded. This CDR3 has 16 residues. Germline values: CDR1 MNHEY, CDR2 SVGAGI. Trimming pared 2 bases from V and 4 bases from J, leaving 17 bases between. The chain carries TRBV6-5 and TRBJ1-2, with D perhaps matching TRBD1 (6 bases). The sample taken for sequencing was naive CD8+ T cells from PBMCs. The clonotype comes from a man aged 18 to 30 in good health. Some clones in this sample may be carry-over from other donors' samples. CDR3 coding DNA: TGTGCCAGCAGTTACCTTCTGGGGGGGCGGGCCTATGGCTACACCTTC. This encodes CASSYLLGGRAYGYTF.